The 9 T cell receptor beta chains below all came from one sample that was sequenced in a study of monozygotic twins with inflammatory bowel disease. TCRdb reworked the 5' RACE reads into one entry per CDR3 protein, no DNA. The sample data list about 380,000 distinct CDR3 sequences. What was sequenced was blood. These receptors came from a human donor with ulcerative colitis or Crohn's disease, or a healthy co-twin of an affected twin (not recorded which).

The chain joins TRBV9 to TRBJ2-7; TCRdb's assignment of TRBD1 cannot be checked, as there is no DNA. Germline CDR1 and CDR2: SGDLS and YYNGEE. The CDR3 spans 14 residues. The CDR3 is CASSATTVSYEQYF.

This chain uses TRBV28 with TRBJ1-6; the D call of TRBD1 rests on TCRdb alone, since no DNA is present to check it. The germline V gene encodes CDR1 MDHEN and CDR2 SYDVKM. The CDR3 is 17 residues long. CDR3 region: CASSSRRDISVRSPLHF.

The genes are TRBV6-5 and TRBJ1-2; with no DNA, the TCRdb D assignment of TRBD1 cannot be verified. Germline V gene lookup returns CDR1 MNHEY and CDR2 SVGAGI. The CDR3 runs 15 residues. Here the CDR3 reads CASSSLGDANYGYTF.

The chain joins TRBV5-1 to TRBJ1-6; TCRdb indicates TRBD1, and absent DNA this call remains unverified. The CDR3 is 15 residues long. Germline CDR1 reads SGHRS; CDR2 reads YFSETQ. CDR3 region: CASSLGRGGNSPLHF. The variable domain in full, completed from reference TRBV5-1 and TRBJ1-6, reads KAGVTQTPRYLIKTRGQQVTLSCSPISGHRSVSWYQQTPGQGLQFLFEYFSETQRNKGNFPGRFSGRQFSNSRSEMNVSTLELGDSALYLCASSLGRGGNSPLHFGNGTRLTVT.

The chain links TRBV13 to TRBJ2-7; checking the TCRdb D call of TRBD1 is not possible without DNA. Germline assignment: CDR1 PRHDT and CDR2 FYEKMQ (reference sequence). The CDR3 length is 16 residues. CDR3 amino acids: CASSRGTEDRRGEQYF.

This chain connects TRBV7-2 to TRBJ2-2; the D call from TCRdb, TRBD2, cannot be confirmed without DNA. Germline-derived CDR1 and CDR2 are SGHTA and FQGNSA. This CDR3 has 17 amino acids. The CDR3 loop is CASSPMPQGPNTGELFF.

This chain joins TRBV27 and TRBJ1-2; TCRdb's D gene call, TRBD1, goes unchecked for lack of DNA. The CDR3 runs to 14 residues. Germline CDR1 reads MNHEY; CDR2 reads SMNVEV (reference sequence). The CDR3 loop is CASSFSDRPYGYTF.

V usage is TRBV20-1 and J usage is TRBJ2-3; TCRdb names TRBD1, which stays unverified in the absence of DNA. This CDR3 comprises 13 residues. Per the germline V gene, CDR1 is DFQATT and CDR2 is SNEGSKA (reference sequence). CDR3 loop: CSAGVPGADTQYF.

The CDR3 is CASSVGLRGVSDTQYF. This chain links TRBV2 with TRBJ2-3; TCRdb picks TRBD2, but there is no DNA to check that call. This CDR3 is 16 amino acids long. Germline V gene data show CDR1 as SNHLY and CDR2 as FYNNEI.